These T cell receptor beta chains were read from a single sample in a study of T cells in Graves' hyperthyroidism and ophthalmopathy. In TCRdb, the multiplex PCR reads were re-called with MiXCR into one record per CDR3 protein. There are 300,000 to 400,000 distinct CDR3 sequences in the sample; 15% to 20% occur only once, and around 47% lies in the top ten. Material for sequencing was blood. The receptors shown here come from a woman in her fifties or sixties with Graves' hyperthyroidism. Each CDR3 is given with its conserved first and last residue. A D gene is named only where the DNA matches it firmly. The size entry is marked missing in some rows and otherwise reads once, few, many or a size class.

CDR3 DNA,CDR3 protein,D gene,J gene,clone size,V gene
TGTGCCAGCAGCCGGTTGCAGGGCGAGGATACGCAGTATTTT,CASSRLQGEDTQYF,-,TRBJ2-3,few,TRBV7-6
TGTGCCAGCAGTGCTGGGGGGAATCAGCCCCAGCATTTT,CASSAGGNQPQHF,-,TRBJ1-5,many,TRBV28
TGCAGTGCCCGGCGAAAGGGCGGGCAGCCCCAGCATTTT,CSARRKGGQPQHF,-,TRBJ1-5,-,TRBV20-1
TGTGCCAGCGTACCTCAGGGGGCTGCTAATGAAAAACTGTTTTTT,CASVPQGAANEKLFF,TRBD1,TRBJ1-4,-,TRBV28
TGTGCCAGCAAGTCCGGGACAGGGGTGGCCGGGGAGCTGTTTTTT,CASKSGTGVAGELFF,TRBD1,TRBJ2-2,many,TRBV28
TGCAGTGCTAGACTAGCGGGAGACCTCTCCTACGAGCAGTACTTC,CSARLAGDLSYEQYF,TRBD2,TRBJ2-7,-,TRBV20-1
TGTGCCAGCTCACCACCGGGACCCAGGGAGGTCTATGGCTACACCTTC,CASSPPGPREVYGYTF,-,TRBJ1-2,many,TRBV18
TGTGCCAGCAGTTCAGCCCCCGGCAGCTTAGTGGGAGAGACCCAGTACTTC,CASSSAPGSLVGETQYF,-,TRBJ2-5,many,TRBV28
TGCAGTGCCTACGACAGTGGGGGAGAAAACACCATATATTTT,CSAYDSGGENTIYF,-,TRBJ1-3,few,TRBV20-1
TGTGCCAGCAGTTTAGGAGAGGGCAATCAGCCCCAGCATTTT,CASSLGEGNQPQHF,-,TRBJ1-5,-,TRBV12-3/TRBV12-4